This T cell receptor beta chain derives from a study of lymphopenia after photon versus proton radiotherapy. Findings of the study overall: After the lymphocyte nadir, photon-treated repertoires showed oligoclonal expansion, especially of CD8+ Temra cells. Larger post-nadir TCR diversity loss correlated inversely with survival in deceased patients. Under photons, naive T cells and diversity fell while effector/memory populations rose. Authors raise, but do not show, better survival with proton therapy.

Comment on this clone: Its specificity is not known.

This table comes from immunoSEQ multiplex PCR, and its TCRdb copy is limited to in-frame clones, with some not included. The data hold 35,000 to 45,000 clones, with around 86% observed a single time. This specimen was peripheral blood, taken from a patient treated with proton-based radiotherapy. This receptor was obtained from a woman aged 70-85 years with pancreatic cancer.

This CDR3 is CASSLDGLKNTGELFF. CDR3 nucleotides: TGTGCCAGCAGTCTCGACGGACTAAAGAACACCGGGGAGCTGTTTTTT. This rearrangement joins TRBV27 to TRBJ2-2, with a tentative D call TRBD2 (6 bases). CDR1 and CDR2 (germline): MNHEY, SMNVEV (reference sequence). The V end was cut by 5 bases, the J end by 1 base, with 14 bases between. The CDR3 contains 16 residues.